This entry concerns a single T cell receptor beta chain. The antigen is not known. The data belong to a study of cytomegalovirus exposure and HLA in healthy donors. Regarding the study as a whole: Apparent HLA restriction characterized most CMV-associated TCR beta chains in a later analysis. Among donors in an Asian-associated ancestry cluster, a later analysis reportedly found fewer N-insertions than the roughly 610-donor mean.

Germline V gene data show CDR1 as LGHNT and CDR2 as FRNRAP. Trimming removed 2 bases from V and 1 base from J; junction bases left unmatched: 19. CDR3 length: 21 amino acids. PCR employed 60 Vbeta and 13 Jbeta primers. TCRdb keeps only in-frame clones here, not all; method: immunoSEQ multiplex PCR. The sample carries around 150,000 clones, 80% recorded once. Sample: PBMCs. The chain couples TRBV12-5 to TRBJ1-4, with 7 bases that match TRBD1. This TCR came from a woman in her 40s in good health and CMV-seronegative. The CDR3 is CASGLRPWGQLTARTNEKLFF. The CDR3 bases are TGTGCTAGTGGTTTGCGGCCCTGGGGACAGCTTACGGCAAGAACTAATGAAAAACTGTTTTTT.